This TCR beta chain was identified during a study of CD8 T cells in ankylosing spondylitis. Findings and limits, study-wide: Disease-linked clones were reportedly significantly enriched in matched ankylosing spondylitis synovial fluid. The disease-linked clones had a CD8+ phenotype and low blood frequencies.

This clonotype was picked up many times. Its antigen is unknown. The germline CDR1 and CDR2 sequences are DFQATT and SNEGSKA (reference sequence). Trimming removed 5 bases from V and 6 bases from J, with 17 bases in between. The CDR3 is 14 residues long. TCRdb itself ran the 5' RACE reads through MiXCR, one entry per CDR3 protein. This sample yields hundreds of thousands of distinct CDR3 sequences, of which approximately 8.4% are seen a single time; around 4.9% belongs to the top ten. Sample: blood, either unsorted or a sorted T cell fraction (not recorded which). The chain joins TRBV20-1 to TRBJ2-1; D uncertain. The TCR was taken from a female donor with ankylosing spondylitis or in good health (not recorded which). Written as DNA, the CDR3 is TGCAGTGCTCCGAGTCGTTCTTGGGGCAATGAGCAGTTCTTC. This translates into CSAPSRSWGNEQFF.